The present T cell receptor (beta chain) was sequenced within a study of CD8 T cells in Susac syndrome. Study observations and caveats: It was acknowledged in the study that its TCR sequencing and HLA analysis involved a relatively small number of individuals.

When the RNA was reverse transcribed, random hexamers were used with an input of roughly 0.5 to 1 ug. TCRdb re-derived calls from the immunoSEQ multiplex PCR reads in MiXCR, one entry per CDR3 protein. The sample records hundreds of thousands of distinct CDR3 sequences, about 91% being singletons. Details on this clonotype: Its antigen is not identified.

CD8+ and CD4+ blood T cells underwent TCR beta sequencing. While CD8+ and CD4+ T cells were isolated negatively, TEMRA cells were enriched by FACS. Source material: CD8+ T cells from PBMCs. The receptor was isolated from a human donor with multiple sclerosis.

The CDR3 coding sequence is TGTGCCTGGAGTGTACAGGGGAACAACTATGGCTACACCTTC. This gives the protein CAWSVQGNNYGYTF. This chain connects TRBV30 to TRBJ1-2, with 7 bases that match TRBD1. The CDR3 runs to 14 residues. V was clipped by 0 bases and J by 2 bases; unmatched bases: 3. Germline CDR1 is GTSNPN and CDR2 is SVGIG (reference sequence).